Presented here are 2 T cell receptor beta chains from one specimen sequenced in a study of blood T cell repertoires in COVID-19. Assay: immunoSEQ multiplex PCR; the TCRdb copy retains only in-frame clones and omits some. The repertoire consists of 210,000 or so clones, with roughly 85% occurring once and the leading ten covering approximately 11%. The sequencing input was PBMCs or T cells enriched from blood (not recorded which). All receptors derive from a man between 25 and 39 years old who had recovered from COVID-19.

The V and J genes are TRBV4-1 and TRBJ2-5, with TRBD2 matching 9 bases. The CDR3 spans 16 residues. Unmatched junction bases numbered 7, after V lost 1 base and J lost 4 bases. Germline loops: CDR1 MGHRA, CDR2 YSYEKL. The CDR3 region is CASSQGSSGIRETQYF. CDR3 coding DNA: TGCGCCAGCAGCCAAGGTTCTAGCGGGATTAGAGAGACCCAGTACTTC.

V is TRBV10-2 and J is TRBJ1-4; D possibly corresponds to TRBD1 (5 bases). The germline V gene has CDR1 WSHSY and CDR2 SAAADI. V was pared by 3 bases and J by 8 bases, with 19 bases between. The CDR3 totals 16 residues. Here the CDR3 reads CASSDPAGGAGEKLFF. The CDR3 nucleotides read TGCGCCAGCAGTGATCCCGCGGGGGGAGCGGGGGAAAAACTGTTTTTT.